These 30 T cell receptor beta chains share one sample of origin, sequenced in a study of CD8 T cells in ankylosing spondylitis. TCRdb re-called the 5' RACE reads with MiXCR, one entry per CDR3 protein. The sample records 200,000 or so distinct CDR3 sequences, about an eighth being singletons. The sequenced material came from blood, either unsorted or a sorted T cell fraction (not recorded which). All receptors derive from a female donor with ankylosing spondylitis or in good health (not recorded which).

This clonotype has just a few counts. The chain combines TRBV7-3 with TRBJ1-4; D is ambiguous. Germline lookup yields CDR1 SGHTA and CDR2 FQGTGA. This CDR3 comprises 11 residues. Trimming left V 4 bases short and J 11 bases short, with 8 bases between. The CDR3 DNA is TGTGCCAGCAGCTCCGGGCGGAAACTGTTTTTT. The encoded protein is CASSSGRKLFF.

The sample holds a few counts of this clonotype. CDR3 DNA sequence: TGCAGTGCTAGAGAGGGTAGGGGGGGGAATGAGCAGTTCTTC. Encoded protein: CSAREGRGGNEQFF. V gene TRBV20-1 combines with J gene TRBJ2-1; tentative D call: TRBD2 (7 bases). The CDR3 contains 14 residues. V dropped 0 bases and J dropped 7 bases, with 13 bases sitting between them. Germline lookup yields CDR1 DFQATT and CDR2 SNEGSKA (reference sequence).

The chain links TRBV20-1 to TRBJ2-3; D not certain. The CDR3 runs 15 residues. V was cut by 6 bases and J by 0 bases, with 16 bases left in between. Germline CDR1 is DFQATT and CDR2 is SNEGSKA (reference sequence). This CDR3 reads CSAQIGFLSTDTQYF. The CDR3 DNA follows: TGCAGTGCCCAGATAGGGTTCTTGAGCACAGATACGCAGTATTTT.

This clonotype was counted at least ten times. V gene TRBV29-1 combines with J gene TRBJ1-1; TRBD1 is a possible D gene (5 bases). The CDR3 is 13 amino acids. CDR1 and CDR2 (germline): SQVTM, ANQGSEA. V gave up 8 bases and J gave up 0 bases, with 13 bases separating them. As DNA, the CDR3 is TGCAGCTGCAAGGCAGGGATGAACACTGAAGCTTTCTTT. Protein product: CSCKAGMNTEAFF.

This clonotype was seen a handful of times. This chain uses TRBV19 with TRBJ2-2, with D maybe TRBD1 (5 bases). Germline V lookup: CDR1 LNHDA, CDR2 SQIVND (reference sequence). Trimming took 3 bases from V and 4 from J, leaving 12 bases between them. CDR3 length: 15 amino acids. CDR3 nucleotides: TGTGCCAGTAGTATCCAGGGCGCTACCACCGGGGAGCTGTTTTTT. Translating it yields CASSIQGATTGELFF.

This clonotype was detected ten times or more. The genes are TRBV6-5 and TRBJ1-4, with D unresolved. Germline V gives CDR1 MNHEY, CDR2 SVGAGI. V lost 0 bases, J lost 4 bases, and 15 bases lay in between. The CDR3 is 17 residues long. CDR3 residues: CASSYSMAGGYNEKLFF. CDR3 DNA: TGTGCCAGCAGTTACTCGATGGCGGGCGGATATAATGAAAAACTGTTTTTT.

Ten or more counts support this clonotype. The rearrangement uses TRBV12-3 or TRBV12-4 and TRBJ1-5; no reliable D call. Trimming cost V 1 base and J 3 bases, with 10 bases left between them. The CDR3 spans 15 residues. The DNA for the CDR3 is TGTGCCAGCAGTTTAGATAATTGGCTCAATCAGCCCCAGCATTTT. Its protein product is CASSLDNWLNQPQHF.

In this sample, this clonotype turned up many times. This sequence joins TRBV10-3 and TRBJ2-1; tentatively, D is TRBD2 (6 bases). Per germline, CDR1 ENHRY and CDR2 SYGVKD. The CDR3 has 16 amino acids. Trimming pared 1 base from V and 5 bases from J, leaving 15 bases between. CDR3 in DNA: TGTGCCATCAGTGAGTGGATCGGCGGGATCAACAATGAGCAGTTCTTC. This encodes CAISEWIGGINNEQFF.

This clonotype came up many times. This sequence joins TRBV27 and TRBJ2-3; 7 nucleotides line up with TRBD2. Trimming removed 6 bases from V and 2 bases from J; junction bases left unmatched: 14. CDR1 and CDR2 (germline): MNHEY, SMNVEV (reference sequence). The CDR3 extends over 17 amino acids. The chain's CDR3 is CASRRDGRSLSTDTQYF. The CDR3 bases are TGTGCCAGCAGGAGGGACGGGAGGTCTCTTTCCACAGATACGCAGTATTTT.

This clonotype was observed many times. This CDR3 reads CASSLTLAGELFF. The CDR3, as DNA: TGTGCCAGCAGCTTAACGTTAGCTGGGGAGCTGTTTTTT. The chain combines TRBV7-3 with TRBJ2-2; D remains ambiguous. The germline V and J ends were trimmed by 0 bases and 8 bases, with 7 bases remaining between them. Germline V lookup: CDR1 SGHTA, CDR2 FQGTGA. This CDR3 region has 13 residues.

This clonotype was observed at least ten times. This sequence joins TRBV12-3 or TRBV12-4 and TRBJ1-1, with 7 bases fitting TRBD1. The CDR3 runs to 14 residues. V trimming: 3 bases; J trimming: 3 bases; junction bases outside the gene matches: 4. The CDR3 nucleotides read TGTGCCAGCAGTTTGACAGGGAGGGACACTGAAGCTTTCTTT. This codes for CASSLTGRDTEAFF.

This clonotype occurred many times. The rearrangement uses TRBV5-1 and TRBJ2-5; 10 bases are a match to TRBD1. This CDR3 comprises 14 residues. J was trimmed by 3 bases and V by 6 bases; bases with no gene match: 5. CDR1 is SGHRS and CDR2 is YFSETQ in the germline V gene. The CDR3 DNA sequence: TGCGCCAGCACCTGGACAGGGGGGAAAGAGACCCAGTACTTC. This codes for CASTWTGGKETQYF.

This clonotype was counted many times. V gene TRBV24-1 combines with J gene TRBJ2-2; D is unresolved. This CDR3 has 14 residues. Per germline, CDR1 KGHDR and CDR2 SFDVKD. With 0 bases removed from V and 2 bases from J, the gap between germline ends came to 3 bases. The CDR3 nucleotides read TGTGCCACCAGTGATTTGCGAAACACCGGGGAGCTGTTTTTT. It encodes CATSDLRNTGELFF.

V gene TRBV5-1 combines with J gene TRBJ1-4, with D perhaps TRBD1 (5 bases). V lost 7 bases, J lost 8 bases, and 18 bases lay in between. Germline assignment: CDR1 SGHRS and CDR2 YFSETQ. CDR3 length: 14 amino acids. In DNA form, the CDR3 reads TGCGCCAGCTCCCGGGACGGAGGGAAGGAAAAACTGTTTTTT. Protein: CASSRDGGKEKLFF. Full variable domain (remainder filled in from reference TRBV5-1 and TRBJ1-4): KAGVTQTPRYLIKTRGQQVTLSCSPISGHRSVSWYQQTPGQGLQFLFEYFSETQRNKGNFPGRFSGRQFSNSRSEMNVSTLELGDSALYLCASSRDGGKEKLFFGSGTQLSVL.

This chain joins TRBV24-1 and TRBJ2-2; 9 nucleotides match TRBD1. Germline assignment: CDR1 KGHDR and CDR2 SFDVKD. There are 16 residues in the CDR3. V was pared by 4 bases and J by 1 base, with 3 bases of the junction left unmatched. CDR3 region: CATSDQGQGNTGELFF. The DNA of the CDR3 is TGTGCCACCAGTGACCAGGGACAGGGGAACACCGGGGAGCTGTTTTTT.

V usage is TRBV24-1 and J usage is TRBJ2-1; D gene uncertain. CDR3 size: 14 residues. CDR1 and CDR2 from the germline V gene are KGHDR and SFDVKD. The V end was cut by 1 base, the J end by 0 bases, with 3 bases between. CDR3 amino acids: CATSDFASYNEQFF. The CDR3 DNA reads as TGTGCCACCAGTGATTTTGCCTCCTACAATGAGCAGTTCTTC.

V and J are TRBV7-2 and TRBJ2-7; D is possibly TRBD2 (5 bases). CDR1 is SGHTA and CDR2 is FQGNSA in the germline V gene. This CDR3 is built from 14 residues. The germline V and J ends were trimmed by 3 bases and 2 bases, with 11 bases remaining between them. As DNA, the CDR3 is TGTGCCAGCAGCTTCCTAGAGGGAACCTACGAGCAGTACTTC. This gives the protein CASSFLEGTYEQYF.

This clonotype was counted at least ten times. The rearrangement uses TRBV25-1 and TRBJ2-2; D is unresolved. The CDR3 runs 12 residues. Germline assignment: CDR1 MGHDK and CDR2 SYGVNS. Trimming removed 4 bases at V and 2 bases at J, with 2 bases between. CDR3 nucleotides: TGTGCCAGCAGTGGAAACACCGGGGAGCTGTTTTTT. This encodes CASSGNTGELFF.

This clonotype was recorded many times. The rearrangement joins TRBV20-1 to TRBJ1-3, with no clear D. Germline loops: CDR1 DFQATT, CDR2 SNEGSKA (reference sequence). The length of the CDR3 is 14 residues. V lost 3 bases and J 1 base, leaving 10 bases between the germline ends. The DNA for the CDR3 is TGCAGTGCTAGTGCTCGGGGATCTGGAAACACCATATATTTT. This gives the protein CSASARGSGNTIYF.

There are many counts of this clonotype. J is TRBJ2-3 and V is TRBV7-2; TRBD2 is a possible D gene (5 bases). Trimming shortened V by 5 bases and J by 2 bases, and 11 bases separated the two germline ends. The CDR3 runs to 14 residues. Germline V lookup: CDR1 SGHTA, CDR2 FQGNSA. This CDR3 is CASSRRVTTDTQYF. CDR3 nucleotides: TGTGCCAGCAGCCGGCGGGTCACCACAGATACGCAGTATTTT.

The rearrangement uses TRBV3-1 and TRBJ2-7; perhaps TRBD2 as D (6 bases). The CDR3 has 19 residues. V lost 11 bases, J lost 2 bases, and 34 bases lay in between. Looked up from germline, CDR1 is LGHDT and CDR2 is YNNKEL (reference sequence). CDR3: CAFSPSPNGGLGVPYEQYF. The CDR3 bases are TGTGCCTTCAGCCCCTCTCCCAATGGAGGGTTAGGTGTCCCCTACGAGCAGTACTTC.

This clonotype was found many times. The gene calls are TRBV24-1 and TRBJ2-2; no reliable D call. The CDR3 extends over 14 amino acids. The germline V gene encodes CDR1 KGHDR and CDR2 SFDVKD. V shed 9 bases and J shed 1 base, with 11 bases lying between them. CDR3 coding DNA: TGTGCCACCTCTCGGGCACAGAACACCGGGGAGCTGTTTTTT. Protein sequence: CATSRAQNTGELFF.

This clonotype has only a few counts. This rearrangement joins TRBV5-1 to TRBJ2-5; 8 bases map to TRBD1. V trimming: 4 bases; J trimming: 5 bases; junction bases outside the gene matches: 7. Germline assignment: CDR1 SGHRS and CDR2 YFSETQ. This CDR3 region has 14 residues. The CDR3 nucleotides are TGCGCCAGCAGCGCGGGACAGGTTAGGGAGACCCAGTACTTC. It is translated as CASSAGQVRETQYF.

With regard to this clonotype: A much larger clone differs by one base, so this may be a read error. J is TRBJ2-7 and V is TRBV7-9; the match to TRBD1 covers 7 bases. The CDR3 totals 13 residues. Per germline, CDR1 SEHNR and CDR2 FQNEAQ (reference sequence). In DNA form, the CDR3 reads TGTGCCAGCAGCCTGACAGGGCCCTACGAGCAGCACTTC. Protein product: CASSLTGPYEQHF.

This clonotype was detected many times. V and J are TRBV29-1 and TRBJ2-3, with D perhaps matching TRBD2 (5 bases). V shed 6 bases and J shed 1 base, with 14 bases lying between them. This CDR3 comprises 14 residues. The germline V gene encodes CDR1 SQVTM and CDR2 ANQGSEA. This CDR3 reads CSVFGERRTDTQYF. The CDR3 nucleotides are TGCAGCGTCTTTGGGGAGCGCCGCACAGATACGCAGTATTTT.

This clonotype appeared many times. The V call is TRBV6-6, the J call TRBJ2-1; D not resolved. Germline V gene lookup returns CDR1 MNHNY and CDR2 SVGAGI (reference sequence). CDR3 length: 12 amino acids. V lost 0 bases to trimming and J lost 7 bases, with 4 bases between them. The CDR3 here is CASSYSSNEQFF. The CDR3 region has the DNA TGTGCCAGCAGTTACTCGAGTAATGAGCAGTTCTTC.

Comments on this clonotype: Its ends do not fully match the called genes, so a read error is possible. The chain carries TRBV4-3 and TRBJ1-2; D is possibly TRBD1 (6 bases). Germline assignment: CDR1 LGHNA and CDR2 YSLEER. This CDR3 is 16 amino acids long. The CDR3 DNA sequence: TGCGCCAGCAGCCAAGATATAGGCAGGGGAAACTATGACTACACCTTC. Protein: CASSQDIGRGNYDYTF.

In this sample, this clonotype turned up many times. This chain joins TRBV12-3 or TRBV12-4 and TRBJ2-1, with a weak D call TRBD2 (7 bases). The CDR3 contains 15 residues. The V end lost 1 base, the J end lost 9 bases, and 16 bases lay between the germline ends. The CDR3 DNA is TGTGCCAGCAGTTTAGGGACTAGGGGGGTTGGTGAGCAGTTCTTC. Protein product: CASSLGTRGVGEQFF.

This chain joins TRBV24-1 and TRBJ2-3, with no clear D. In germline, CDR1 is KGHDR, CDR2 SFDVKD. This CDR3 spans 15 amino acids. V shed 3 bases and J shed 0 bases, with 9 bases lying between them. CDR3 loop: CATSDLETSTDTQYF. CDR3 DNA sequence: TGTGCCACCAGTGATCTTGAAACTAGCACAGATACGCAGTATTTT.

Ten or more counts support this clonotype. The chain links TRBV20-1 to TRBJ2-7, with 9 nucleotides matching TRBD2. V dropped 4 bases and J dropped 5; count of bases not matched to a gene: 12. The CDR3 runs 15 residues. Per the germline V gene, CDR1 is DFQATT and CDR2 is SNEGSKA (reference sequence). The chain's CDR3 is CSATIAGVTSDEQYF. The CDR3 DNA reads TGCAGTGCTACAATAGCGGGAGTGACTAGCGACGAGCAGTACTTC.